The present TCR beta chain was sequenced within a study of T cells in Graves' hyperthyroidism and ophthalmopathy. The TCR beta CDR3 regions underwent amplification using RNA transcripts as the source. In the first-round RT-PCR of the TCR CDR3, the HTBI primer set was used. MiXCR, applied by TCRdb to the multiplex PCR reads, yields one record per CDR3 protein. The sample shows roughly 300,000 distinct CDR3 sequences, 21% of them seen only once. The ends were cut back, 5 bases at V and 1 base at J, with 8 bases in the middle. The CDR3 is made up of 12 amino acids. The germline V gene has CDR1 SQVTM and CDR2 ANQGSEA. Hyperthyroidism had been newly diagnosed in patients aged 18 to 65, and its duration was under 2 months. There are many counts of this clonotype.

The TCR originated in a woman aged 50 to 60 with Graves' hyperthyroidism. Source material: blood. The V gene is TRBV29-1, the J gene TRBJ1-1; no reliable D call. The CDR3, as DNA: TGCAGCGTTCCTCTCGGGAACACTGAAGCTTTCTTT. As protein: CSVPLGNTEAFF.